The present entry profiles one TCR beta chain with its context. What it recognizes is unknown. The Oncomine TCR Beta short-read assay sequenced DNA from cultured CD4+ T cells. The authors extracted genomic DNA from cultured CD4+ T cells. TCRdb called the PCR reads again in MiXCR, with one record for every CDR3 protein. The data show approximately 20,000 distinct CDR3 sequences, around 40% seen once. The sample is drawn from a study of vaccination and CD4 T cells after COVID-19. Germline V gene lookup returns CDR1 GTSNPN and CDR2 SVGIG (reference sequence). The CDR3 length is 15 residues. The V segment lost 0 bases and the J segment 1 base; nucleotides outside the gene matches: 4. Indicated treatment: roughly 11-day PBMC culture with coronavirus spike peptide pools or control peptides (ViraFEST assay). At days 3 and 7, half the medium was exchanged for fresh IL-2 medium.

The sequence derives from a human donor who received a COVID-19 vaccine. This rearrangement joins TRBV30 to TRBJ2-3, with 7 bases that match TRBD2. Sequenced here: CD4+ T cells from blood, cultured in vitro, sampled before SARS-CoV-2 vaccination. CDR3 nucleotides: TGTGCCTGGAGTGTATTGGCGGGGGGCACAGATACGCAGTATTTT. Protein product: CAWSVLAGGTDTQYF.